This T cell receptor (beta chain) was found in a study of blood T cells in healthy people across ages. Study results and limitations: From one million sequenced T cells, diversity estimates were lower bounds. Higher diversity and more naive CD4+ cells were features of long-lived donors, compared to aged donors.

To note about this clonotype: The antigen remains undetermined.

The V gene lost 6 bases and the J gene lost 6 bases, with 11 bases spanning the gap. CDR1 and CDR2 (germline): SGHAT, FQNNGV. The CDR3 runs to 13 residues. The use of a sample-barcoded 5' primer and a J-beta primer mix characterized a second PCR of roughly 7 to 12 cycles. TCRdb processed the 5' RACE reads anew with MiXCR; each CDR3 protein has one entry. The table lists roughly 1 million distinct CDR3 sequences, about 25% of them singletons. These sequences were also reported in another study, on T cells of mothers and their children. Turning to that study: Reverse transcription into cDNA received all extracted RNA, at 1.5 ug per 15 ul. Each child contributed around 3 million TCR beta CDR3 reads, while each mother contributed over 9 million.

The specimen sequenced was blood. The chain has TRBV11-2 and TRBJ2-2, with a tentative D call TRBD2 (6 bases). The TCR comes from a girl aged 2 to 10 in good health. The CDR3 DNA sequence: TGTGCCAGCAGATCCCGCGGGGCCGGGGAGCTGTTTTTT. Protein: CASRSRGAGELFF.